This T cell receptor (beta chain) emerged from a study of CD8+ T cells in alopecia areata (dated by TCRdb to the late 2010s). For the wider study: The treated patients, all with moderate-to-severe alopecia areata, were enrolled in an open-label pilot trial of oral tofacitinib given at 5 to 10 mg twice daily. Tofacitinib was administered for 6 to 18 months, and 6 months of follow-up off drug were then conducted to assess delayed response and recurrence. To study T cell clonal expansion in alopecia areata, the researchers applied high-throughput TCRbeta sequencing to both the C3H/HeJ mouse model and human patients. In humans, TCRbeta sequencing was performed on scalp tissue and on sorted CD4+ and CD8+ peripheral blood T cells from healthy controls and from patients with patchy or totalis/universalis alopecia areata. Biopsies were taken from tofacitinib-treated patients at baseline and again at 4 and 24 weeks into treatment, and several of those patients also had a later scalp biopsy. Clonality in the scalp was compared among normal scalp (n=4), patchy alopecia areata scalp (n=8), and alopecia totalis/universalis scalp (n=8). The RNA source kit depended on sample type: the PAXgene miRNA kit for fixed scalp, the miRNeasy kit for PBMCs, and the RNeasy kit for mouse skin. immunoSEQ multiplex PCR using 35 Vbeta forward primers and 13 Jbeta reverse primers was used to amplify TCRbeta CDR3 regions. Beyond this particular receptor, the publication reports: Scalp TCR repertoire analysis is complicated because resident alphabeta T cells in normal human skin are also sequenced, whereas mouse skin is dominated by gammadelta T cells. Compared with mice, TCR sequences shared between patients were less clear, possibly partly because of HLA diversity across the patient population. Lesional scalp, especially in alopecia totalis/universalis, showed higher clonality and more expanded CD8+ clones than normal scalp, suggesting antigenic drive.

This specimen's time point label, interpreted: baseline before oral tofacitinib. From alopecia areata patients, peripheral blood was collected along with lesional scalp punch biopsies. PBMCs were isolated by density centrifugation and stained for CD3, CD4 and CD8, and CD4+ and CD8+ T cells were sorted on a FACSAria. This clone was seen a handful of times. Its recognized antigen is unknown. It has no much larger one-base neighbor in the sample; base qualities were not kept. The CDR3 numbers 16 residues from cysteine through phenylalanine. Here the CDR3 DNA is all that survives: 48 bases in frame from base 1. Deletion took 1 base off V and 2 bases off J, with a span of 12 bases between the germline ends. In the germline V gene, CDR1 corresponds to SGHTA and CDR2 to FQGNSA. Library creation used the immunoSEQ multiplex PCR assay. RNA was extracted from all samples and reverse transcribed into cDNA, which served as template for TCR sequencing. First-strand cDNA was synthesized using SuperScript III with a 2:1 mix of oligo-dT and random hexamers. A synthetic immune receptor repertoire was used to measure amplification bias, and any remaining bias was corrected computationally. The authors' analysis ran thus. Raw reads were preprocessed to remove errors, and CDR3 was defined according to IMGT conventions as the region from the conserved cysteine to phenylalanine. Clonality was calculated as 1 minus Shannon entropy normalized by log2 of the number of productive unique TCRs. Scalp TCRbeta sequences were cross-referenced with sorted blood CD4 and CD8 repertoires so that the CD4 or CD8 identity of scalp clones could be inferred. The table was pulled from immuneACCESS by TCRdb, which kept in-frame rearrangements only. Such tables lose some clones; where checked, under half of the loss comes from unresolved V genes, and the rest has no known cause. Clone size and V and J calls were adopted from that table, with D and trimming inferred from the DNA. Here the sample has about 150,000 clones; around 50% occur a single time. The ten largest clonotypes hold around 6% of the sample.

The origin of this receptor is a human donor with alopecia areata. Sample: CD4+ T cells sorted from blood, taken at week 0. The rearrangement combines TRBV7-2 with TRBJ1-3; the D gene is perhaps TRBD1, on 6 matching bases. The DNA sequence reads TGTGCCAGCAGCTTAGGTCAGGGGAGGACTGGAAACACCATATATTTT. This gives the protein CASSLGQGRTGNTIYF.